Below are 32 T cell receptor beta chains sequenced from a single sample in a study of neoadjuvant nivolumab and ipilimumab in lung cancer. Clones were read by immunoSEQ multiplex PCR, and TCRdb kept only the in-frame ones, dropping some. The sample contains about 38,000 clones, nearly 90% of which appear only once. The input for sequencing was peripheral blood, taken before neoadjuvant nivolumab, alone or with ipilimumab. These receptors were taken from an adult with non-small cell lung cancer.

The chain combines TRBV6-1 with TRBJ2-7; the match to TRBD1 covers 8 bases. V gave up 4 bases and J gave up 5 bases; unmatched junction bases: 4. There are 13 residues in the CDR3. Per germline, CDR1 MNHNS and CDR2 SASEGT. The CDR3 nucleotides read TGTGCCAGCAGTGGCGGACAGGGAAACGAGCAGTACTTC. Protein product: CASSGGQGNEQYF.

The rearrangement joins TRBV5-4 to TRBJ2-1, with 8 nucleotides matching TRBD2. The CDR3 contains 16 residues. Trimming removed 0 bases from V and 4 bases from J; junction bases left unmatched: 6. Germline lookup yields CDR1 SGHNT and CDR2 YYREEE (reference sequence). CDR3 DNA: TGTGCCAGCAGCTTGGCCGGGGGGGCACGTTACAATGAGCAGTTCTTC. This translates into CASSLAGGARYNEQFF.

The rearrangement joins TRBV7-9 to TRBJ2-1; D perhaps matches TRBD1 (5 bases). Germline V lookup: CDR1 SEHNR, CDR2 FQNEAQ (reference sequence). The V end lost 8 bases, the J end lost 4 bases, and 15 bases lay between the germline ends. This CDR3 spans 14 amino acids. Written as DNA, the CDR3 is TGTGCCAGCGACCCTCAGGGAACTTACAATGAGCAGTTCTTC. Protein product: CASDPQGTYNEQFF.

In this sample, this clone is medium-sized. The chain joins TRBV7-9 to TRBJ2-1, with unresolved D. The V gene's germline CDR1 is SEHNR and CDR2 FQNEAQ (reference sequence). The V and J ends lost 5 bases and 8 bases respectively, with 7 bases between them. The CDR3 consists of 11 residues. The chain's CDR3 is CASSPWYEQFF. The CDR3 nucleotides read TGTGCCAGCAGCCCTTGGTATGAGCAGTTCTTC.

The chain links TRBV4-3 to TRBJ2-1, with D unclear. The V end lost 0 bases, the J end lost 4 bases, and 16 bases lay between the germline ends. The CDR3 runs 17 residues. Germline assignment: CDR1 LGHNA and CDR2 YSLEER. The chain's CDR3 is CASSQDQTSGVYNEQFF. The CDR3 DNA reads TGCGCCAGCAGCCAAGATCAGACCTCTGGCGTGTACAATGAGCAGTTCTTC.

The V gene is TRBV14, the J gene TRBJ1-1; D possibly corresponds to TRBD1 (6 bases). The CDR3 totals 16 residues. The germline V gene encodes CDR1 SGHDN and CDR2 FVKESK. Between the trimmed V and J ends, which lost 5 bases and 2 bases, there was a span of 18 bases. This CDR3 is CASSDRTFRGNTEAFF. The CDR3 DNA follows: TGTGCCAGCAGCGATCGTACGTTCAGGGGTAACACTGAAGCTTTCTTT. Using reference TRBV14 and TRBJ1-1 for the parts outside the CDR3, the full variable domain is EAGVTQFPSHSVIEKGQTVTLRCDPISGHDNLYWYRRVMGKEIKFLLHFVKESKQDESGMPNNRFLAERTGGTYSTLKVQPAELEDSGVYFCASSDRTFRGNTEAFFGQGTRLTVV.

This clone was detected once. Here the CDR3 DNA reads TGTGCCAGCAGCCCAGGATTGGGCTACACCTTC. It specifies CASSPGLGYTF. This rearrangement joins TRBV7-8 to TRBJ1-2; D is undetermined. Germline CDR1 and CDR2: SGHVS and FQNEAQ. Trimming stripped 5 bases from V and 8 bases from J, with 9 bases between. CDR3 length: 11 amino acids.

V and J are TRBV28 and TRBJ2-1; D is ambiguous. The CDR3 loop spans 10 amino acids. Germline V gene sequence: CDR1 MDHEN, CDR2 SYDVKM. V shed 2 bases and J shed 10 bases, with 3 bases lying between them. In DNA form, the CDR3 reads TGTGCCAGCAGTTTAGGAGAGCAGTTCTTC. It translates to CASSLGEQFF.

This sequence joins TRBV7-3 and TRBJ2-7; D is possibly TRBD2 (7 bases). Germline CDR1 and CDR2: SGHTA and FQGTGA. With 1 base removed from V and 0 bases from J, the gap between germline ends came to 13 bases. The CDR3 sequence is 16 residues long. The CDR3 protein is CASSLIGGGNSYEQYF. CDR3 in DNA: TGTGCCAGCAGCTTAATTGGGGGGGGCAACTCCTACGAGCAGTACTTC.

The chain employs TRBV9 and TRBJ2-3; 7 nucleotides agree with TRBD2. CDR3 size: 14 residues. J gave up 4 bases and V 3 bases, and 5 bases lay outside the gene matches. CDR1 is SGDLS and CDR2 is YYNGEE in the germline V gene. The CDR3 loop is CASSEGLPPDTQYF. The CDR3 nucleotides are TGTGCCAGCAGCGAGGGACTACCCCCAGATACGCAGTATTTT.

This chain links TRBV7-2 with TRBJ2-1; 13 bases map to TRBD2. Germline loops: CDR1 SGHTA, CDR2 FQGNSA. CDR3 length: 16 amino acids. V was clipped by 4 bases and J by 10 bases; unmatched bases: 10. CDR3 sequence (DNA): TGTGCCAGCAGCTCCACGCGACTAGCGGGAGGATGGGAGCAGTTCTTC. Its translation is CASSSTRLAGGWEQFF.

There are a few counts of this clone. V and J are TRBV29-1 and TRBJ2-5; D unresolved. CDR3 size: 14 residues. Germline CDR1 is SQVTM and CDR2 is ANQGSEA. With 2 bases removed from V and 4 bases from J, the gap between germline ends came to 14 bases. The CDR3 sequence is CSVESLLVGETQYF. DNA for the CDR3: TGCAGCGTTGAAAGCCTGCTGGTGGGAGAGACCCAGTACTTC.

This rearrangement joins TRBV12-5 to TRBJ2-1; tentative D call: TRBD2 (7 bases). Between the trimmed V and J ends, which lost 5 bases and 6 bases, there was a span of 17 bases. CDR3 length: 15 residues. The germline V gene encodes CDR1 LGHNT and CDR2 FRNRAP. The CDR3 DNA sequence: TGTGCTAGTGGTAACTCGACGGGGGGCCGCAATGAGCAGTTCTTC. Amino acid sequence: CASGNSTGGRNEQFF.

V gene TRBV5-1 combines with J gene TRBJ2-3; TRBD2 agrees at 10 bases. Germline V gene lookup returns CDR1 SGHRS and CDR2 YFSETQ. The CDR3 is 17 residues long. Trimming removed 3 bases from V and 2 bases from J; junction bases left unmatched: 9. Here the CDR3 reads CASSWWRSGRVTDTQYF. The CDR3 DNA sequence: TGCGCCAGCAGCTGGTGGAGGAGCGGGAGGGTCACAGATACGCAGTATTTT.

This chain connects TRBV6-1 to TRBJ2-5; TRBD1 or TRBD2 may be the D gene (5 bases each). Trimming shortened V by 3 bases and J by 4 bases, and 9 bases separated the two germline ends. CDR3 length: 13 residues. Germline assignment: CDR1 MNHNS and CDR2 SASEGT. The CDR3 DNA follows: TGTGCCAGCAGTGATGGGACGGTAGAGACCCAGTACTTC. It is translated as CASSDGTVETQYF.

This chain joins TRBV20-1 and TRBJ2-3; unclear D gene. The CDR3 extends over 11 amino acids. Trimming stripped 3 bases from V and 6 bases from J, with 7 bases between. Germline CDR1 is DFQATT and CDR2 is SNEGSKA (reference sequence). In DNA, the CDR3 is TGCAGTGCTAGGTTTTCGGATACGCAGTATTTT. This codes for CSARFSDTQYF.

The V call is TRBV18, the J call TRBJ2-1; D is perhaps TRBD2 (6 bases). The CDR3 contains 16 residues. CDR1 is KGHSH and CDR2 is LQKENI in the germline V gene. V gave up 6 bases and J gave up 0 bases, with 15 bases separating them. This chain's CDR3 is CASSPMRAGSYNEQFF. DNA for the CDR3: TGTGCCAGCTCGCCTATGCGAGCGGGCTCCTACAATGAGCAGTTCTTC.

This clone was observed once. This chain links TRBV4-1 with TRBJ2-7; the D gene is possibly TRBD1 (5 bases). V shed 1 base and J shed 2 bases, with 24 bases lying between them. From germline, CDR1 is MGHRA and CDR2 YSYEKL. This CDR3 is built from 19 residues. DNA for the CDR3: TGCGCCAGCAGCCAAGGCCCGATTGTCACGTTGGGGCCGGCCTACGAGCAGTACTTC. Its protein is CASSQGPIVTLGPAYEQYF.

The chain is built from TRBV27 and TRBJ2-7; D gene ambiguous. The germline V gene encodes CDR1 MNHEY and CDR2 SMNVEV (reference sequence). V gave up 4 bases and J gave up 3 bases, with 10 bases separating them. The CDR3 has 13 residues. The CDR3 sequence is CASSWALHYEQYF. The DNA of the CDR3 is TGTGCCAGCAGTTGGGCGTTACACTACGAGCAGTACTTC.

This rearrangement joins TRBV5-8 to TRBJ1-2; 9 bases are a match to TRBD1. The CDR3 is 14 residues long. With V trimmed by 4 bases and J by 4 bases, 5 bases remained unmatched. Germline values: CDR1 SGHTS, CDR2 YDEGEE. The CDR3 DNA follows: TGTGCCAGCAGCCCCACAGGGGGCGGCTATGGCTACACCTTC. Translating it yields CASSPTGGGYGYTF.

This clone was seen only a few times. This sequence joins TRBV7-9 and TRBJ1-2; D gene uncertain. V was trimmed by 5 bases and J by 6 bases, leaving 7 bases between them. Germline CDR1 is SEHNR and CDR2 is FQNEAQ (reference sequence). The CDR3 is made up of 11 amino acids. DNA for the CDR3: TGTGCCAGCAGCCGTAAGGATGGCTACACCTTC. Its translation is CASSRKDGYTF.

This CDR3 is CASSLGATPNEKLFF. In nucleotides, the CDR3 is TGTGCCAGCAGCTTAGGAGCTACGCCTAATGAAAAACTGTTTTTT. The chain recombines TRBV7-2 with TRBJ1-4; D unclear. The V gene's germline CDR1 is SGHTA and CDR2 FQGNSA. Deletions cut 1 base from V and 3 bases from J, with 9 bases between. The CDR3 is made up of 15 amino acids.

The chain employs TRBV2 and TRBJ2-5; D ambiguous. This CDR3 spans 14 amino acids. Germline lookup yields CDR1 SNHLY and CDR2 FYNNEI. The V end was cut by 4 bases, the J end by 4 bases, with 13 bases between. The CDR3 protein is CASSGARKGETQYF. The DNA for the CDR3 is TGTGCCAGCAGTGGGGCTAGGAAGGGAGAGACCCAGTACTTC.

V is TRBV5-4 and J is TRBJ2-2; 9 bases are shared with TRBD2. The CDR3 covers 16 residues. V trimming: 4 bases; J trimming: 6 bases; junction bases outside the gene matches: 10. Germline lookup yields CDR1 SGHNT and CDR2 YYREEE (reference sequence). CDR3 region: CASSRAGTSIPGELFF. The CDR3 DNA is TGTGCCAGCAGCCGAGCCGGGACTAGCATACCCGGGGAGCTGTTTTTT. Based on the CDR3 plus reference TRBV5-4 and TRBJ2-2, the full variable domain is ETGVTQSPTHLIKTRGQQVTLRCSSQSGHNTVSWYQQALGQGPQFIFQYYREEENGRGNFPPRFSGLQFPNYSSELNVNALELDDSALYLCASSRAGTSIPGELFFGEGSRLTVL.

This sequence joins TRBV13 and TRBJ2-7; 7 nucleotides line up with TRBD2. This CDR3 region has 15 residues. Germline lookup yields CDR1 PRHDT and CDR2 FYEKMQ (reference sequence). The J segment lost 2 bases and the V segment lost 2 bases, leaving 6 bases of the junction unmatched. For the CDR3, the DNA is TGTGCCAGCAGCTTAAGCGGGATGGGAACCTACGAGCAGTACTTC. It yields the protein CASSLSGMGTYEQYF. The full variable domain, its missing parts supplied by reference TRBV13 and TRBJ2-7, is AAGVIQSPRHLIKEKRETATLKCYPIPRHDTVYWYQQGPGQDPQFLISFYEKMQSDKGSIPDRFSAQQFSDYHSELNMSSLELGDSALYFCASSLSGMGTYEQYFGPGTRLTVT.

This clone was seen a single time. This CDR3 is CASSLTSGSFYEQYF. The CDR3 DNA sequence: TGTGCCAGCAGCCTCACTAGCGGGAGCTTTTACGAGCAGTACTTC. The chain is built from TRBV7-9 and TRBJ2-7, with 11 bases lining up with TRBD2. CDR3 length: 15 residues. Germline CDR1 reads SEHNR; CDR2 reads FQNEAQ (reference sequence). J was trimmed by 4 bases and V by 5 bases; bases with no gene match: 7. The full variable domain, rest sourced from reference TRBV7-9 and TRBJ2-7, is DTGVSQNPRHKITKRGQNVTFRCDPISEHNRLYWYRQTLGQGPEFLTYFQNEAQLEKSRLLSDRFSAERPKGSFSTLEIQRTEQGDSAMYLCASSLTSGSFYEQYFGPGTRLTVT.

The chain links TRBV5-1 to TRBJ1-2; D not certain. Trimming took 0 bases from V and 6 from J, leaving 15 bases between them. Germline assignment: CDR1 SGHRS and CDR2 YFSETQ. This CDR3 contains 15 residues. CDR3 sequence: CASSLEGRIHDGYTF. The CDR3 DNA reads TGCGCCAGCAGCTTGGAGGGCAGGATACATGATGGCTACACCTTC. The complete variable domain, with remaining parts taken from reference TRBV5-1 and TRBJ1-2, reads KAGVTQTPRYLIKTRGQQVTLSCSPISGHRSVSWYQQTPGQGLQFLFEYFSETQRNKGNFPGRFSGRQFSNSRSEMNVSTLELGDSALYLCASSLEGRIHDGYTFGSGTRLTVV.

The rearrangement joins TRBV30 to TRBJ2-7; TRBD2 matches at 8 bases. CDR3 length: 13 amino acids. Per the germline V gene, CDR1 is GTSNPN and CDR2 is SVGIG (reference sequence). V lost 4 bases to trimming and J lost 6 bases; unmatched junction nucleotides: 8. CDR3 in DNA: TGTGCCTGGAATTGGCTAGCGGGCTCCGAGCAGTACTTC. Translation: CAWNWLAGSEQYF.

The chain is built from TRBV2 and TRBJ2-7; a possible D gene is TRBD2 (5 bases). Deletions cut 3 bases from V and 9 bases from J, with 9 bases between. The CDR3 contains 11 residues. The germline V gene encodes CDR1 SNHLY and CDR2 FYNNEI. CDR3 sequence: CASSDEGRQYF. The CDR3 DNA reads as TGTGCCAGCAGTGATGAGGGAAGGCAGTACTTC.

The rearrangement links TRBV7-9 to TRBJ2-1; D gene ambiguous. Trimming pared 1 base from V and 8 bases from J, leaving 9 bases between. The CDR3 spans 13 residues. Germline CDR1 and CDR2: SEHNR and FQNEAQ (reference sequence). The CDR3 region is CASSLDPRDEQFF. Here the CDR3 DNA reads TGTGCCAGCAGCTTAGACCCCCGGGATGAGCAGTTCTTC.

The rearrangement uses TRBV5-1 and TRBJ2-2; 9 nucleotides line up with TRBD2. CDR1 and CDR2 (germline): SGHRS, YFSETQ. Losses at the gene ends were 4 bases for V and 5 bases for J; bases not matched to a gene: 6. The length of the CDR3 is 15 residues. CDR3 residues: CASSNSGSETGELFF. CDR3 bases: TGCGCCAGCAGCAATAGCGGGAGTGAGACCGGGGAGCTGTTTTTT.

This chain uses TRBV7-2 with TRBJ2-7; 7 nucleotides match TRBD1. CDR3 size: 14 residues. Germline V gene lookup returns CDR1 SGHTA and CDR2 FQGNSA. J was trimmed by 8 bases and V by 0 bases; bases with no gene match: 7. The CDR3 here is CASSLAGGEFKQYF. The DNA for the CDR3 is TGTGCCAGCAGCTTAGCAGGGGGCGAGTTTAAGCAGTACTTC.